This entry concerns a single T cell receptor beta chain. What this receptor recognizes is not known. In total, approximately 700 healthy bone marrow donors made up the cohort. All cohort members were sampled while nominally healthy, although unrecorded immune exposures were likely present. The donor was CMV seronegative and was included in the group of over 300 seronegative cohort members. Each donor provided a peripheral blood sample, and peripheral blood mononuclear cells were used for TCR beta sequencing. Genomic DNA extraction from the blood cell samples was performed with the Qiagen DNeasy Blood Extraction Kit. From the cysteine up to the phenylalanine, the CDR3 has a length of 15 residues. CDR3 DNA is the only sequence kept; it has 45 bases, read in frame from the first base. Unmatched junction bases come to 7, with V trimmed by 0 bases and J by 7 bases. CDR1 is given as LNHDA and CDR2 as SQIVND, both from the germline V gene (reference sequence).

Library generation was performed with the immunoSEQ multiplex PCR assay. For the multiplex PCR, a mixture combining 60 forward primers for TCR Vbeta segments and 13 reverse primers for TCR Jbeta segments was used. A multiplex PCR assay on genomic DNA amplified the CDR3 region of rearranged TCR beta genes. The Illumina HiSeq System was used to sequence the amplified TCR beta libraries as 87-base-pair reads. The source study handled its data this way. Across the 670 or so repertoires, a later analysis counted roughly 84 million unique TCR beta chains, around 10 million of which were shared by at least two donors. Raw reads were error-corrected and collapsed into unique sequences by a nearest-neighbor algorithm in which closely related sequences were merged to remove PCR and sequencing errors. CDR3 sequences were aligned to IMGT reference sequences to assign V, D and J gene segments. For a sequence to be retained, a match of at least six nucleotides was required to both a V gene segment and a J gene segment. A rearrangement was called productive if the CDR3 had no stop codons and remained in frame with V and J, and every other rearrangement was called non-productive. CDR3 was defined according to IMGT convention as the region running from the second conserved V-encoded cysteine to the conserved J-encoded phenylalanine. In an earlier analysis of 550 to 650 of the donors, sequences lacking an unambiguous match to a single V gene segment were excluded. An earlier analysis of just under 600 of the donors called V segments functional above 56.7% productive rearrangements and segregating when the between-donor standard deviation exceeded 5%. A statistical classification framework was developed to diagnose cytomegalovirus status using the catalog of TCR beta chain sequences. A later analysis assigned V and J genes by comparing TCR nucleotide sequences with IMGT/GENE-DB human TR gene sequences. The TCRdist pipeline was used in a later analysis to assign CDR3 sequences and most-parsimonious VDJ recombination scenarios. In a later analysis, each TCR beta chain was defined by its CDR3 amino acid sequence together with its V-gene family, and reads without a unique V-gene family were excluded. As a way to deal with suspected cross-contamination and a sequencing artifact, a later analysis dropped 450 to 600 nucleotide sequences that were highly shared and had low generation probability. A later analysis calculated a clonal expansion index for each public chain from normalized within-repertoire ranks of inferred template counts. In a later analysis, generation probabilities were computed with a VDJ recombination model fitted to out-of-frame rearrangements, and the resulting probabilities were checked against IGoR. Hypergeometric tests were used in a later analysis to score TCR-TCR, TCR-HLA and TCR-CMV co-occurrence, with a repertoire-size bias correction applied to the TCR pairs. A later analysis estimated false discovery rates by permuting HLA or CMV assignments 20 times. In a later analysis, co-occurring TCRs were grouped using DBSCAN, and TCRdist sequence similarity was added for clustering within HLA-allele-positive subsets. Repertoires with fewer than 30,000 or more than 120,000 public chains, plus five repertoires with anomalous nucleotide sharing, were excluded from co-occurrence clustering. Held by TCRdb, this immuneACCESS table contains in-frame sequences only and omits some clones. Under half of the omission traces to an unresolved V gene where checked; the cause of the rest is unknown. The V and J calls and clone size are taken from that table; D and trimming were inferred from the DNA. This sample's table contains approximately 150,000 clones. The top ten hold roughly 1.5% of the sample.

This entry is derived from a study of cytomegalovirus exposure and HLA in healthy donors (TCRdb year 2017). About the study as a whole: In an earlier analysis of 450 to 750 of the donors, 276 Gb of sequence data and some 100 million unique TCR beta sequences from some 170 million T cells were reported. About 280 gigabases of sequencing data and 70 million to 100 million unique TCR sequences made up an early release that covered approximately 650 HLA-typed donors. Because of strong linkage in the cohort, 5 or 6 DR-DQ haplotypes were treated as single units for association and clustering. In a later analysis, previously published TCR beta repertoires from fewer than 750 donors were re-analyzed and high-resolution HLA genotyping was added so that TCR occurrence patterns could be studied. In an earlier analysis of over 550 of the donors, high-throughput TCR beta sequencing was used to judge whether each TCR beta V gene segment behaved as functional or pseudogenic. On average, about 240,000 unique TCR beta nucleotide sequences were sequenced per donor among 300 to 500 genotyped donors of the cohort, with 15% to 20% of those sequences being non-productive. Genome-wide SNP genotypes for about 60% of the 666 donors were used in a later genetic analysis, which treated that subset as a discovery cohort. Alongside the repertoire data, information on donor age, sex, ethnicity and CMV serostatus was compiled. Every discovery cohort repertoire had been produced on one sequencing platform. To predict cytomegalovirus infection status, the study brought together high-throughput TCR immunosequencing, statistical association of individual TCRs with disease status, and machine learning. The study aimed to test whether signatures of past pathogen exposure could be identified by cataloging public T cell receptors. Along with the 666-subject first cohort, a separate validation cohort of over a hundred different subjects was used. Typing coverage differed by locus: A, B, C, DRB1 and DQB1 were typed in roughly 620-630 donors, DQA1 in roughly 510, DPA1 in over 600, and DPB1 in around 490. Both class I and class II loci were covered by HLA typing, at four-digit resolution. The T cell repertoires of roughly 660 subjects were profiled by immunosequencing and related to cytomegalovirus serostatus. The later analysis used no new phenotypic data to find candidate immune exposures, relying instead on TCR beta sequences and their occurrence across donors. Of the approximately 400 genotyped donors, approximately 83% fell in the genetic ancestry cluster associated with self-reported Caucasian donors. Findings and caveats that apply to the study as a whole: The sequencing pipeline was judged likely to have produced a cluster of highly shared sequence variants as a technical artifact. According to a later genetic analysis, donors in an Asian-associated ancestry cluster had fewer N-insertions in productive TCRs than the approximately 690-donor mean. In this cohort, only TCR beta chains were sequenced, and detectable features were limited by the absence of alpha or paired-chain data. V-gene and J-gene trimming of TCR beta chains was associated with a missense DCLRE1C variant in a later genetic analysis, and the association was replicated in an independent cohort. When HLA alleles, especially DR and DQ, strongly co-occurred, TCR associations were difficult to assign to individual alleles. Most CMV-associated TCR beta chains appeared to be HLA-restricted in a later analysis, and the HLA associations seemed to be driven largely by CMV exposure. A later analysis found that HLA-associated TCR beta chains were more clonally expanded and had lower generation probabilities than equally common non-associated chains. The presence/absence analyses assumed that sequencing depth was roughly uniform across donors, and that assumption may not be true. The authors suggested that the approach could potentially be extended to other disease states and immunological phenotypes. A few of the identified cytomegalovirus-associated TCR beta chains were confirmed in vitro to be specific for cytomegalovirus antigens. Most TCR sequences were seen in very few donors, while some public TCRs were found in many individuals. In a later analysis, over 15,000 TCR beta sequences were associated with specific HLA alleles at a false discovery rate of 0.05. Immune exposure information for the cohort was limited to CMV serostatus. Several of the top co-occurrence clusters appeared to be linked to parvovirus B19, influenza, CMV and Epstein-Barr virus, according to a later analysis. Cytomegalovirus status was reported to be diagnosed by the classifier with high specificity and sensitivity in both the original and validation cohorts. A further reported finding was that TCR beta sequences accurately predicted the HLA-A and HLA-B alleles for most subjects in the first cohort. In a later analysis, TCR association rates were found to vary across HLA loci, with the most associated TCRs seen for DRB1 alleles and the fewest for HLA-C alleles. Because counts were too low, some 17 rarely observed V segments, including chromosome 9 orphons, were left out of the earlier analysis of a few hundred of the donors. Correlated functional status among segregating V segments might reflect linkage disequilibrium, but an unknown experimental factor could not be ruled out. An earlier analysis of approximately 570 of the donors showed that most TCR beta V segments appeared in productive rearrangements either about 87% or about 30% of the time, which broadly matched IMGT annotations. Some IMGT-functional V segments, including TRBV6-2 and TRBV6-3, could not be distinguished by the 87-base-pair reads and were therefore excluded. The study listed 150 to 200 TCR beta chains as associated with cytomegalovirus. Because HLA typing was missing for some donors at each locus, association tests included only the typed subset.

Source material: PBMCs. The receptor's source is a woman aged 40 to 50 in good health and CMV-seronegative. The chain is made from TRBV19 and TRBJ2-5, with 8 central nucleotides matching TRBD1. The DNA reads TGTGCCAGTAGTATAGAGGCGGGACAGGCAGGGACCCAGTACTTC. Its translation is CASSIEAGQAGTQYF.